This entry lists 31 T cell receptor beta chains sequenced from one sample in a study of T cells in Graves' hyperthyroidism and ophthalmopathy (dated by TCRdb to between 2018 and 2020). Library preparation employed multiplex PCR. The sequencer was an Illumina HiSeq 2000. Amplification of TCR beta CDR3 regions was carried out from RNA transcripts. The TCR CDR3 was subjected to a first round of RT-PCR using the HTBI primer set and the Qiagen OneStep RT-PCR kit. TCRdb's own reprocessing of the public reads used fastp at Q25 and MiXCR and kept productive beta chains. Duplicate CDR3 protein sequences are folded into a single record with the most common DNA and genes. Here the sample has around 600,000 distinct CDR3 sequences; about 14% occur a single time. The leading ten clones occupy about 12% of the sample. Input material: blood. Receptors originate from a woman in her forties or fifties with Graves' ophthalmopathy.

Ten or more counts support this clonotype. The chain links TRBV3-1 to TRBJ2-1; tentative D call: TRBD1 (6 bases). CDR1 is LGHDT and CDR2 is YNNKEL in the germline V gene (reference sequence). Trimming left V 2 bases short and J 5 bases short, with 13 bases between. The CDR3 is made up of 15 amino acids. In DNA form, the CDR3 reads TGTGCCAGCAGCCAATTGCCAGGGGATGACAATGAGCAGTTCTTC. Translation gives CASSQLPGDDNEQFF.

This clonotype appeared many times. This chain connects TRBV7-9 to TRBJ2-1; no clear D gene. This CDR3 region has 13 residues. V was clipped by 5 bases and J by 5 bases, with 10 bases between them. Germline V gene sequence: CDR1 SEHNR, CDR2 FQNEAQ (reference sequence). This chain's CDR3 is CASSDTENNEQFF. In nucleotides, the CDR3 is TGTGCCAGCAGCGATACAGAAAACAATGAGCAGTTCTTC. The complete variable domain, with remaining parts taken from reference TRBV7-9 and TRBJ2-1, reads DTGVSQNPRHKITKRGQNVTFRCDPISEHNRLYWYRQTLGQGPEFLTYFQNEAQLEKSRLLSDRFSAERPKGSFSTLEIQRTEQGDSAMYLCASSDTENNEQFFGPGTRLTVL.

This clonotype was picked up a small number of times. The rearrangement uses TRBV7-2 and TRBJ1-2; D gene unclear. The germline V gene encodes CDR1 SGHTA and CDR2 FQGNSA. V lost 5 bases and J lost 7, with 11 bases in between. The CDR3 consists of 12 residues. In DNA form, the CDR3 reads TGTGCCAGCAGCCCACAGCTAACTGGCTACACCTTC. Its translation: CASSPQLTGYTF.

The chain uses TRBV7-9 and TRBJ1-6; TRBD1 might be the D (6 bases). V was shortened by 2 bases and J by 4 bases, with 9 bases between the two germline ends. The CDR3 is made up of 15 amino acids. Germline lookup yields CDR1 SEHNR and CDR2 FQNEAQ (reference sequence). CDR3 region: CASSLKTGYNSPLHF. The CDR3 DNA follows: TGTGCCAGCAGCTTAAAAACAGGGTATAATTCACCCCTCCACTTT.

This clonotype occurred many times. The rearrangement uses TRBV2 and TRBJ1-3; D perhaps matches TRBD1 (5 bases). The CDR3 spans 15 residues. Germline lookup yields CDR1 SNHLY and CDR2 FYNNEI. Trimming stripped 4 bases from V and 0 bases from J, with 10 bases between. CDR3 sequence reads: CASSGGGDSGNTIYF. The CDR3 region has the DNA TGTGCCAGCAGTGGCGGGGGGGACTCTGGAAACACCATATATTTT.

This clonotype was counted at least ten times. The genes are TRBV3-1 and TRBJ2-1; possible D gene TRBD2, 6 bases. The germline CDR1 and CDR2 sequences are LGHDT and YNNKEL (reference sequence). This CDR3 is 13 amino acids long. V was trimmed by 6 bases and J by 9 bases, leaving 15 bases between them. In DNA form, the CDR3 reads TGTGCCAGCAGGAGGACTGCCGGGGGTGAGCAGTTCTTC. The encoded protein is CASRRTAGGEQFF.

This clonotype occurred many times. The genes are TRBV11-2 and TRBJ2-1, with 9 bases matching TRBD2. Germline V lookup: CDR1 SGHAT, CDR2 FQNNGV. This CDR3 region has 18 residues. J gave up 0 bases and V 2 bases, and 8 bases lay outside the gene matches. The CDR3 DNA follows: TGTGCCAGCAGCTTACCGACTAGCGGTTCCTTCTCCTACAATGAGCAGTTCTTC. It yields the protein CASSLPTSGSFSYNEQFF.

The CDR3 region is CASSQDPGQGGKKLFF. The CDR3 DNA is TGTGCCAGCAGCCAAGATCCGGGACAGGGAGGAAAGAAACTGTTTTTT. The gene calls are TRBV4-2 and TRBJ1-4; TRBD1 matches at 9 bases. Losses at the gene ends were 0 bases for V and 11 bases for J; bases not matched to a gene: 10. Per germline, CDR1 LGHNA and CDR2 YNFKEQ. The CDR3 consists of 16 residues.

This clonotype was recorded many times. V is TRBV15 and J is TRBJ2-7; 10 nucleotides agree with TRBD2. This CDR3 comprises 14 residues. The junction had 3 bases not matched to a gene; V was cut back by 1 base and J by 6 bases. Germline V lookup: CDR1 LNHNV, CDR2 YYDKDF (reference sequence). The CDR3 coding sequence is TGTGCCACCAGCAGAGCGTCTAGCGGGAGCGAGCAGTACTTC. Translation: CATSRASSGSEQYF.

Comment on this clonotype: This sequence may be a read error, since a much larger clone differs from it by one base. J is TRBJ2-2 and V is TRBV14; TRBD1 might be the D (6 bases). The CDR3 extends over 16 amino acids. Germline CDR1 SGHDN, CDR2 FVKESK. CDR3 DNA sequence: TGTGCCTGCAGCCTATCCGGGACACATAACACCGGGGAGCTGTTTTTT. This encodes CACSLSGTHNTGELFF.

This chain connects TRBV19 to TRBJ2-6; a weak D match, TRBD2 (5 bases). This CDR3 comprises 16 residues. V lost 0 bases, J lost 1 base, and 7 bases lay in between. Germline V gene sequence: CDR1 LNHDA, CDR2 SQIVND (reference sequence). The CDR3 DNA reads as TGTGCCAGTAGTATAGATGGAGGTTCTGGGGCCAACGTCCTGACTTTC. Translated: CASSIDGGSGANVLTF.

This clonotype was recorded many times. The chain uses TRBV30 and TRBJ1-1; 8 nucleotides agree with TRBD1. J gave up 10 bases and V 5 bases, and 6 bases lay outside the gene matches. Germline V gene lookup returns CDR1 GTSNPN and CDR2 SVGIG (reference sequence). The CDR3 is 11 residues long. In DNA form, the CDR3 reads TGTGCCTGGGGAACCGGGACAGGAGCTTTCTTT. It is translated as CAWGTGTGAFF. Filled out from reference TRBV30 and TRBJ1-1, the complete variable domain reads SQTIHQWPATLVQPVGSPLSLECTVEGTSNPNLYWYRQAAGRGLQLLFYSVGIGQISSEVPQNLSASRPQDRQFILSSKKLLLSDSGFYLCAWGTGTGAFFGQGTRLTVV.

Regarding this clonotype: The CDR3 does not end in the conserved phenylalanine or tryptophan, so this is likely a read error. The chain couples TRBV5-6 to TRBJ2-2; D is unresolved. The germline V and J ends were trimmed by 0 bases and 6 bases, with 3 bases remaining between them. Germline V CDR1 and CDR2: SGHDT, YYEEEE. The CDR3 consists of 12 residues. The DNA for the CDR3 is TGTGCCAGCAGCTTGGTGGCCGGGGAGCTGTTTTCT. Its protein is CASSLVAGELFS.

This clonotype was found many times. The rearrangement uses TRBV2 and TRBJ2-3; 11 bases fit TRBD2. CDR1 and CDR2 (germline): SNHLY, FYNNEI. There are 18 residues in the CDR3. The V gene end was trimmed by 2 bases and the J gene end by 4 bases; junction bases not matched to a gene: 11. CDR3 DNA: TGTGCCAGCAGTGAAATATCTGTAGCGGGAGGGTCTCCAGATACGCAGTATTTT. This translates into CASSEISVAGGSPDTQYF.

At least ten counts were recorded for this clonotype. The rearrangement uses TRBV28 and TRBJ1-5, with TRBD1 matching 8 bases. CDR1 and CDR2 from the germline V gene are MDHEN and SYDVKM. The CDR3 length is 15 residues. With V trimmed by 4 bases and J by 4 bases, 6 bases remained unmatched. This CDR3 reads CASSSGDRGNQPQHF. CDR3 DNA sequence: TGTGCCAGCAGTTCCGGTGACAGGGGAAATCAGCCCCAGCATTTT.

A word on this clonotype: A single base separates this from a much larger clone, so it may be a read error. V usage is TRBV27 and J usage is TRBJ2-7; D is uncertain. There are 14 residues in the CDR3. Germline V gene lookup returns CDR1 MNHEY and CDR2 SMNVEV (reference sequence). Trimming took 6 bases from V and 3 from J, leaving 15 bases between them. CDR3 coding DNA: TGTGCCAGCAGCCGAGACCCTGTCAACTACGAGCAGTACTTC. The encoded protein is CASSRDPVNYEQYF.

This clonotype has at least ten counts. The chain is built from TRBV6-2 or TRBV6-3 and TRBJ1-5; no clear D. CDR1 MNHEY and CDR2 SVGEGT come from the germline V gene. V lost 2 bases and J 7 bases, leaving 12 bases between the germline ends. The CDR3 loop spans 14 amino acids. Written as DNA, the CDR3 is TGTGCCAGCAGTTACCGCCCCTCGGGACAGCCCCAGCATTTT. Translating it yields CASSYRPSGQPQHF.

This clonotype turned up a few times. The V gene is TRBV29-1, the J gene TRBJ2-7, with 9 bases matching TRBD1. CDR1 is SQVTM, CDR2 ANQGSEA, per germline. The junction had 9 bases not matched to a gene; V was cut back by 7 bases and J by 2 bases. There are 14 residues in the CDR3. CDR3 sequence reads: CSAWGQGITYEQYF. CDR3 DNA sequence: TGCAGCGCCTGGGGACAGGGAATAACCTACGAGCAGTACTTC.

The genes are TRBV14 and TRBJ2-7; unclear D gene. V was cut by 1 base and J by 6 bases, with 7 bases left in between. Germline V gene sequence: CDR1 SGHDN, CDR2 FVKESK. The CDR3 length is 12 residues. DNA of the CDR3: TGTGCCAGCAGCCAAGGAGTTTGCGAGCAGTACTTC. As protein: CASSQGVCEQYF.

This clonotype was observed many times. CDR3 region: CASSSVLVRGGNEQFF. CDR3 bases: TGTGCCAGCTCCAGCGTTTTGGTACGGGGAGGCAATGAGCAGTTCTTC. V usage is TRBV12-3 or TRBV12-4 and J usage is TRBJ2-1; the D gene is possibly TRBD2 (6 bases). There are 16 residues in the CDR3. V was shortened by 8 bases and J by 6 bases, with 23 bases between the two germline ends.

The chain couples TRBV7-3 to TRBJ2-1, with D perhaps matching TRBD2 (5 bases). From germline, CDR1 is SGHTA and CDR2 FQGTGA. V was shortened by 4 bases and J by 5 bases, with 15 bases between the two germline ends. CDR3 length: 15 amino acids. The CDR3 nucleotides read TGTGCCAGCAGCTCCCAGCCCGGGGATAACAATGAGCAGTTCTTC. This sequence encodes CASSSQPGDNNEQFF.

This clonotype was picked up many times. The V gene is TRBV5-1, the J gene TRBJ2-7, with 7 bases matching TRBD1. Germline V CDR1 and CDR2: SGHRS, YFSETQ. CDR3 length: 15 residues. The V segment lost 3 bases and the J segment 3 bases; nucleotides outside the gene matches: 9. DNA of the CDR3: TGCGCCAGCAGCTCTACGACAGGGACACTCTACGAGCAGTACTTC. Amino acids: CASSSTTGTLYEQYF.

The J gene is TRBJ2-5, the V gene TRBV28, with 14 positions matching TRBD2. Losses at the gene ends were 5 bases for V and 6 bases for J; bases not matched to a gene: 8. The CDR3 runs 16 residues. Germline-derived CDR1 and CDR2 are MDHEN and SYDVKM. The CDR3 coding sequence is TGTGCCAGCAGTACCTCGGGACTAGCGGGAGCCCAGACCCAGTACTTC. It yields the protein CASSTSGLAGAQTQYF.

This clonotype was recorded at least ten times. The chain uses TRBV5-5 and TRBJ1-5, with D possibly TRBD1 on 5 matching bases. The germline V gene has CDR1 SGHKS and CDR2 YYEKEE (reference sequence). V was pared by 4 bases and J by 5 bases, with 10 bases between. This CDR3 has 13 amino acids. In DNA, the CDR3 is TGTGCCAGCAGCCGAAGGGGAGATCAGCCCCAGCATTTT. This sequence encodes CASSRRGDQPQHF.

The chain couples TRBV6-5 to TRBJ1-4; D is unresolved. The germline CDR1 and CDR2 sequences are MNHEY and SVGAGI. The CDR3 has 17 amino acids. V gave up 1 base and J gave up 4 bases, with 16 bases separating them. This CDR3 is CASSYFPLKDGNEKLFF. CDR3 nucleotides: TGTGCCAGCAGTTACTTCCCGTTAAAGGACGGTAATGAAAAACTGTTTTTT.

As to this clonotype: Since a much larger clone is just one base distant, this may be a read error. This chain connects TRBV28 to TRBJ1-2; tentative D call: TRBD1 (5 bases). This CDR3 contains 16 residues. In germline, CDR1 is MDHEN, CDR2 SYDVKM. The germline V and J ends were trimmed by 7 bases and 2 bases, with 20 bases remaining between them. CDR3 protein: CASTSRLGLLNYGYTF. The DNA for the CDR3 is TGTGCCAGCACGAGTCGCCTGGGACTTCTGAACTATGGCTACACCTTC.

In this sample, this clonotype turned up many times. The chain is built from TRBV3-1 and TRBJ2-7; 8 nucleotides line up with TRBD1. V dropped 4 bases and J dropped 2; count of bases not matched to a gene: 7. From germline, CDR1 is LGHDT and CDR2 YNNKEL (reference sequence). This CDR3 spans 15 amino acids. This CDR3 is CASSLGQGMTYEQYF. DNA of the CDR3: TGTGCCAGCAGCCTTGGACAGGGAATGACCTACGAGCAGTACTTC.

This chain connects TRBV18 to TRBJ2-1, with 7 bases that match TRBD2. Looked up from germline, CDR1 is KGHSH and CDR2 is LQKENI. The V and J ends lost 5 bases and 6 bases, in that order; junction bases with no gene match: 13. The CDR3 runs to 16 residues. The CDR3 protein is CASSVRTSPPPNEQFF. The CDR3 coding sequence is TGTGCCAGCTCAGTTCGGACTAGTCCCCCCCCCAATGAGCAGTTCTTC.

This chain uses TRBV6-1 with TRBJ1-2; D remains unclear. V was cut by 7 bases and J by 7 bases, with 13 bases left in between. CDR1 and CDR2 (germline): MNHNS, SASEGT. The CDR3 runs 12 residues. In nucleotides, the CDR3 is TGTGCCAGCACAGGACGGACCTCTGGCTACACCTTC. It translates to CASTGRTSGYTF.

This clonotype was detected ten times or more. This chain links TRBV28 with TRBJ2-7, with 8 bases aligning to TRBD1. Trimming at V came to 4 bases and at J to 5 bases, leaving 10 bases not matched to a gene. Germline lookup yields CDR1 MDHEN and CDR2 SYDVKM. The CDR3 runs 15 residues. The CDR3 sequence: CASSYIYRGINEQYF. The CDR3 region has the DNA TGTGCCAGCAGTTATATATACAGGGGGATCAACGAGCAGTACTTC.

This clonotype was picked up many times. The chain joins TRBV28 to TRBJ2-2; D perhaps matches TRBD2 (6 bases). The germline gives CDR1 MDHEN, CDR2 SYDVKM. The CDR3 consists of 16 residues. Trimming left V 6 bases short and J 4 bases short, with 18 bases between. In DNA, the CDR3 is TGTGCCAGCAGCTTAACGGGAGACCGGAGCACCGGGGAGCTGTTTTTT. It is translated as CASSLTGDRSTGELFF.